The 27 T cell receptor beta chains reported below all come from one sample, sequenced in a study of blood T cell repertoires in COVID-19 (dated by TCRdb to the early 2020s). Libraries were made using the immunoSEQ multiplex PCR assay. In TCRdb, the immuneACCESS table is reduced to in-frame sequences with V and J assigned. These tables do not hold every clone; where another copy was compared, an unresolved V gene accounts for under half, and the others remain unexplained. This sample has over 140,000 clones in its table, and 60% to 80% of those were observed once. Around 2.9% of the sample goes to the ten largest clones. The sample taken for sequencing was PBMCs or T cells enriched from blood (not recorded which). The receptor set was obtained from a woman in her forties or fifties who had recovered from COVID-19.

The sample holds one count of this clone. The chain combines TRBV18 with TRBJ2-3, with 11 bases that match TRBD2. V trimming: 3 bases; J trimming: 1 base; junction bases outside the gene matches: 6. The length of the CDR3 is 17 residues. The germline gives CDR1 KGHSH, CDR2 LQKENI. CDR3 nucleotide sequence: TGTGCCAGCTCACCGGGACTAGCGGTTCCTCGCACAGATACGCAGTATTTT. This encodes CASSPGLAVPRTDTQYF.

This clone came up a few times. The chain links TRBV5-6 to TRBJ2-7; D unclear. The length of the CDR3 is 13 residues. Germline CDR1 is SGHDT and CDR2 is YYEEEE. Deletions cut 3 bases from V and 3 bases from J, with 10 bases between. The CDR3 here is CASSSPRNYEQYF. The CDR3, as DNA: TGTGCCAGCAGCTCACCGCGGAACTACGAGCAGTACTTC. Together with reference TRBV5-6 and TRBJ2-7, the CDR3 gives the full variable domain: DAGVTQSPTHLIKTRGQQVTLRCSPKSGHDTVSWYQQALGQGPQFIFQYYEEEERQRGNFPDRFSGHQFPNYSSELNVNALLLGDSALYLCASSSPRNYEQYFGPGTRLTVT.

The CDR3 here is CASQTSGQETQYF. The CDR3 DNA reads as TGTGCCAGCCAAACTAGCGGGCAAGAGACCCAGTACTTC. The chain employs TRBV3-1 (or the pseudogene TRBV3-2) and TRBJ2-5; 9 bases align to TRBD2. Trimming at V came to 8 bases and at J to 2 bases, leaving 3 bases not matched to a gene. The CDR3 runs to 13 residues. Germline V gene data show CDR1 as LGHDT and CDR2 as YNNKEL (reference sequence).

V gene TRBV28 combines with J gene TRBJ2-3, with 8 bases matching TRBD1. This CDR3 comprises 14 residues. CDR1 is MDHEN and CDR2 is SYDVKM in the germline V gene. J was trimmed by 0 bases and V by 5 bases; bases with no gene match: 1. CDR3 coding DNA: TGTGCCAGCAGTACAGGGGGAAGCACAGATACGCAGTATTTT. It specifies CASSTGGSTDTQYF.

The chain uses TRBV3-1 (or the pseudogene TRBV3-2) and TRBJ2-2; no definite D call. V was cut by 4 bases and J by 3 bases, with 9 bases left in between. Germline loops: CDR1 LGHDT, CDR2 YNNKEL (reference sequence). CDR3 length: 14 amino acids. For the CDR3, the DNA is TGTGCCAGCAGCCCCCGAGGAGACACCGGGGAGCTGTTTTTT. This translates into CASSPRGDTGELFF.

The chain has TRBV19 and TRBJ2-1, with TRBD1 identical over 7 bases. V shed 6 bases and J 0 bases; nucleotides not matched to a gene: 8. Germline V CDR1 and CDR2: LNHDA, SQIVND (reference sequence). This CDR3 contains 16 residues. CDR3: CASRKTGRFSYNEQFF. The CDR3 DNA reads as TGTGCCAGTAGGAAGACAGGGCGCTTCTCCTACAATGAGCAGTTCTTC.

This chain links TRBV6-1 with TRBJ1-5, with 8 bases matching TRBD1. The germline CDR1 and CDR2 sequences are MNHNS and SASEGT. V was clipped by 4 bases and J by 3 bases; unmatched bases: 8. CDR3 length: 16 residues. The CDR3 sequence: CASSATRTGSNQPQHF. DNA of the CDR3: TGTGCCAGCAGTGCCACACGGACAGGGTCCAATCAGCCCCAGCATTTT.

The chain has TRBV21-1 and TRBJ1-4. TRBV21-1 constitutes a pseudogene. This CDR3 comprises 16 residues. The CDR3 nucleotides read TGTGCCAGCAGCAAAGGTCCCGGGGAGCATAAGGAAAAACTGTTTTTT. It translates to CASSKGPGEHKEKLFF.

V and J are TRBV7-9 and TRBJ2-6, with 7 bases matching TRBD1. The CDR3 is made up of 17 amino acids. The ends lost 2 bases at V and 3 bases at J; junction bases unmatched: 7. CDR1 and CDR2 from the germline V gene are SEHNR and FQNEAQ (reference sequence). DNA for the CDR3: TGTGCCAGCAGCTTAAACCGCAACAGGGGTGGGGCCAACGTCCTGACTTTC. It translates to CASSLNRNRGGANVLTF.

The chain links TRBV5-1 to TRBJ2-2; TRBD1 matches 7 bases. With V trimmed by 4 bases and J by 5 bases, 11 bases remained unmatched. The CDR3 extends over 16 amino acids. Germline V gene data show CDR1 as SGHRS and CDR2 as YFSETQ. The CDR3 nucleotides read TGCGCCAGCAGCGGATTACAGGGGTTTCGGACCGGGGAGCTGTTTTTT. It translates to CASSGLQGFRTGELFF.

The V call is TRBV28, the J call TRBJ1-2; D is ambiguous. Germline CDR1 is MDHEN and CDR2 is SYDVKM. V was clipped by 4 bases and J by 4 bases, with 7 bases between them. The CDR3 totals 12 residues. As DNA, the CDR3 is TGTGCCAGCAGTTCCGGGAGCTATGGCTACACCTTC. Translation gives CASSSGSYGYTF.

The chain employs TRBV29-1 and TRBJ2-7, with 9 bases fitting TRBD1. CDR1 SQVTM and CDR2 ANQGSEA come from the germline V gene. This CDR3 spans 17 amino acids. V shed 3 bases and J 0 bases; nucleotides not matched to a gene: 12. CDR3 DNA: TGCAGCGTTGAGGGGACAGGGTTCCCCTCGAGCTCCTACGAGCAGTACTTC. This sequence encodes CSVEGTGFPSSSYEQYF.

The V and J genes are TRBV4-2 and TRBJ2-2; D is possibly TRBD2 (6 bases). Trimming stripped 8 bases from V and 6 bases from J, with 22 bases between. The CDR3 consists of 16 residues. Looked up from germline, CDR1 is LGHNA and CDR2 is YNFKEQ. CDR3 protein: CASGLRDSSLAGELFF. The CDR3 DNA reads as TGTGCCAGCGGCCTACGGGACTCCTCCTTAGCCGGGGAGCTGTTTTTT.

The CDR3 is CASSQQGAGNTEAFF. The CDR3 coding sequence is TGCGCCAGCAGCCAACAGGGGGCGGGGAACACTGAAGCTTTCTTT. V usage is TRBV5-1 and J usage is TRBJ1-1; 9 bases line up with TRBD1. The CDR3 extends over 15 amino acids. CDR1 SGHRS and CDR2 YFSETQ come from the germline V gene. Trimming cost V 4 bases and J 1 base; bases outside gene matches: 5.

For the CDR3, the DNA is TGCGCCAGCAGCTTCGACTCCACCGGGGAGCTGTTTTTT. Translating gives CASSFDSTGELFF. This chain uses TRBV5-1 with TRBJ2-2; D is ambiguous. The ends were cut back, 2 bases at V and 4 bases at J, with 6 bases in the middle. Germline-derived CDR1 and CDR2 are SGHRS and YFSETQ. This CDR3 spans 13 amino acids. The full variable domain, rest sourced from reference TRBV5-1 and TRBJ2-2, is KAGVTQTPRYLIKTRGQQVTLSCSPISGHRSVSWYQQTPGQGLQFLFEYFSETQRNKGNFPGRFSGRQFSNSRSEMNVSTLELGDSALYLCASSFDSTGELFFGEGSRLTVL.

V gene TRBV12-5 combines with J gene TRBJ2-1; D is perhaps TRBD1 (6 bases). Trimming removed 5 bases at V and 8 bases at J, with 13 bases between. CDR3 length: 13 residues. The V gene's germline CDR1 is LGHNT and CDR2 FRNRAP. The CDR3 nucleotides are TGTGCTAGTGGTCCCACAGGGTTGCATGAGCAGTTCTTC. This sequence encodes CASGPTGLHEQFF.

The V gene is TRBV6-5, the J gene TRBJ1-2; no clear D. The CDR3 length is 15 residues. The germline gives CDR1 MNHEY, CDR2 SVGAGI. V was trimmed by 4 bases and J by 1 base, leaving 13 bases between them. The CDR3, as DNA: TGTGCCAGCAGTTGGGCTGTGGGTTTTAACTATGGCTACACCTTC. Translation: CASSWAVGFNYGYTF.

In nucleotides, the CDR3 is TGTGCCAGTAGTAATTACCGACTAGCGGGGAGGAGCACCGGGGAGCTGTTTTTT. It specifies CASSNYRLAGRSTGELFF. V gene TRBV19 combines with J gene TRBJ2-2, with 11 bases aligning to TRBD2. The CDR3 is 18 residues long. V dropped 4 bases and J dropped 4; count of bases not matched to a gene: 11. The germline V gene encodes CDR1 LNHDA and CDR2 SQIVND (reference sequence).

In this sample, this clone is medium-sized. The chain links TRBV7-2 to TRBJ2-7, with 11 positions matching TRBD2. The CDR3 contains 15 residues. V gave up 4 bases and J gave up 3 bases; unmatched junction bases: 5. CDR1 is SGHTA and CDR2 is FQGNSA in the germline V gene. Here the CDR3 reads CASSSRTSGLYEQYF. The CDR3 nucleotides read TGTGCCAGCAGCTCGCGGACTAGCGGGCTCTACGAGCAGTACTTC.

J is TRBJ2-7 and V is TRBV15; TRBD1 matches 10 bases. V shed 0 bases and J 4 bases; nucleotides not matched to a gene: 6. Germline CDR1 and CDR2: LNHNV and YYDKDF (reference sequence). The CDR3 totals 16 residues. The CDR3 DNA follows: TGTGCCACCAGCAGAGACCGGACAGGGGGAGCGTACGAGCAGTACTTC. Its translation is CATSRDRTGGAYEQYF.

This clone appeared a few times. The genes are TRBV6-4 and TRBJ2-2; D is undetermined. The V gene's germline CDR1 is MRHNA and CDR2 SNTAGT. The CDR3 covers 14 residues. V was shortened by 2 bases and J by 0 bases, with 4 bases between the two germline ends. CDR3 loop: CASSDQTNTGELFF. The CDR3 DNA reads TGTGCCAGCAGTGACCAAACGAACACCGGGGAGCTGTTTTTT.

V and J are TRBV28 and TRBJ2-3; 10 bases fit TRBD2. V dropped 5 bases and J dropped 7; count of bases not matched to a gene: 9. The germline V gene encodes CDR1 MDHEN and CDR2 SYDVKM. The CDR3 is 15 amino acids. CDR3 DNA: TGTGCCAGCAGTGCTACTAGCGGGGCTACTTATACGCAGTATTTT. Residues: CASSATSGATYTQYF.

The V gene is TRBV18, the J gene TRBJ1-5; TRBD1 is a possible D gene (5 bases). Trimming removed 3 bases from V and 1 base from J, with 10 bases in between. Germline V gene lookup returns CDR1 KGHSH and CDR2 LQKENI. The CDR3 has 15 residues. The CDR3 sequence: CASSPGEGSNQPQHF. As DNA, the CDR3 is TGTGCCAGCTCACCGGGGGAGGGAAGCAATCAGCCCCAGCATTTT. Complete variable domain (other parts from reference TRBV18 and TRBJ1-5): NAGVMQNPRHLVRRRGQEARLRCSPMKGHSHVYWYRQLPEEGLKFMVYLQKENIIDESGMPKERFSAEFPKEGPSILRIQQVVRGDSAAYFCASSPGEGSNQPQHFGDGTRLSIL.

The gene calls are TRBV12-3 or TRBV12-4 and TRBJ1-1; no firm D call. The CDR3 consists of 13 residues. V dropped 2 bases and J dropped 2 bases, with 6 bases sitting between them. The CDR3 coding sequence is TGTGCCAGCAGTTTATCAGAAAACACTGAAGCTTTCTTT. The encoded protein is CASSLSENTEAFF.

The table lists this clone with a few counts. This chain uses TRBV6-5 with TRBJ1-1, with 9 bases fitting TRBD1. V lost 5 bases and J lost 5; bases outside the gene matches: 6. Germline V gene data show CDR1 as MNHEY and CDR2 as SVGAGI. The CDR3 has 14 residues. CDR3 sequence reads: CASSPGTGLTEAFF. As DNA, the CDR3 is TGTGCCAGCAGTCCCGGGACAGGGCTGACTGAAGCTTTCTTT.

This clone was seen once. The genes are TRBV30 and TRBJ2-3, with D possibly TRBD2 on 5 matching bases. CDR3 length: 14 residues. With 0 bases removed from V and 6 bases from J, the gap between germline ends came to 13 bases. Germline V gene lookup returns CDR1 GTSNPN and CDR2 SVGIG (reference sequence). The CDR3 loop reads CAWSVEGLTDTQYF. CDR3 bases: TGTGCCTGGAGTGTAGAGGGCCTGACGGATACGCAGTATTTT.

The chain employs TRBV28 and TRBJ2-7, with TRBD2 matching 7 bases. Germline-derived CDR1 and CDR2 are MDHEN and SYDVKM. CDR3 length: 11 amino acids. V trimming: 4 bases; J trimming: 9 bases; junction bases outside the gene matches: 3. This CDR3 is CASSWGGRQYF. CDR3 in DNA: TGTGCCAGCAGTTGGGGGGGACGGCAGTACTTC.